Below, 14 T cell receptor beta chains from the same sample are listed, as sequenced in a study of beta chain features in type 1 diabetes. Expressed TCRB transcripts were sequenced after all isolated RNA was converted to cDNA. The protocol was immunoSEQ multiplex PCR, while the TCRdb copy is restricted to in-frame clones and leaves out a portion. The sample holds around 240,000 clones, 9.6% seen once. The sample taken for sequencing was naive CD4+ T cells from blood. These receptors were collected from a woman between 18 and 29 years old in good health.

The chain joins TRBV2 to TRBJ1-5, with TRBD1 matching 11 bases. This CDR3 has 14 amino acids. With V trimmed by 6 bases and J by 5 bases, 3 bases remained unmatched. CDR1 is SNHLY and CDR2 is FYNNEI in the germline V gene. CDR3 in amino acids: CASRGQGADQPQHF. Here the CDR3 DNA reads TGTGCCAGCAGAGGACAGGGGGCTGATCAGCCCCAGCATTTT.

This clone was recorded a few times. The chain is built from TRBV29-1 and TRBJ1-5; unclear D gene. Germline V gene lookup returns CDR1 SQVTM and CDR2 ANQGSEA. The CDR3 is 16 residues long. Trimming left V 7 bases short and J 2 bases short, with 21 bases between. In nucleotides, the CDR3 is TGCAGCGCCATATGGGGAGGGAGCGGTCGCAATCAGCCCCAGCATTTT. Its translation is CSAIWGGSGRNQPQHF. The whole variable domain, remainder taken from reference TRBV29-1 and TRBJ1-5, is SAVISQKPSRDICQRGTSLTIQCQVDSQVTMMFWYRQQPGQSLTLIATANQGSEATYESGFVIDKFPISRPNLTFSTLTVSNMSPEDSSIYLCSAIWGGSGRNQPQHFGDGTRLSIL.

The chain joins TRBV25-1 to TRBJ2-5; 9 bases agree with TRBD1. Germline assignment: CDR1 MGHDK and CDR2 SYGVNS. The CDR3 runs to 17 residues. V dropped 7 bases and J dropped 2; count of bases not matched to a gene: 14. Here the CDR3 reads CASIPRTGGRGQETQYF. The CDR3, as DNA: TGTGCCAGCATCCCTCGAACAGGGGGCAGGGGACAAGAGACCCAGTACTTC.

The rearrangement joins TRBV7-2 to TRBJ1-1; D possibly corresponds to TRBD1 (5 bases). The CDR3 totals 16 residues. The germline V gene encodes CDR1 SGHTA and CDR2 FQGNSA. Trimming stripped 1 base from V and 6 bases from J, with 18 bases between. CDR3 DNA: TGTGCCAGCAGCTTAGGCCCGGGAGCGGGACCCGCTGAAGCTTTCTTT. Translating it yields CASSLGPGAGPAEAFF.

The V call is TRBV5-1, the J call TRBJ1-1, with TRBD1 matching over 12 bases. The CDR3 has 16 amino acids. V shed 4 bases, J shed 2 bases, and the junction held 6 bases outside the gene matches. Germline CDR1 SGHRS, CDR2 YFSETQ. The CDR3 nucleotides read TGCGCCAGCAGCCCAGGGACAGGGGGCCCTAACACTGAAGCTTTCTTT. Translation: CASSPGTGGPNTEAFF.

This clone was found a few times. V usage is TRBV30 and J usage is TRBJ1-1; D not certain. The CDR3 has 12 residues. Germline V gives CDR1 GTSNPN, CDR2 SVGIG (reference sequence). V lost 4 bases, J lost 5 bases, and 11 bases lay in between. This CDR3 is CAWKRGGTEAFF. The CDR3 region has the DNA TGTGCCTGGAAGCGGGGTGGTACTGAAGCTTTCTTT.

This chain joins TRBV30 and TRBJ2-7; 9 nucleotides match TRBD1. The CDR3 totals 15 residues. CDR1 GTSNPN and CDR2 SVGIG come from the germline V gene (reference sequence). V was clipped by 2 bases and J by 1 base; unmatched bases: 6. CDR3 residues: CAWSQIGTGSYEQYF. In DNA, the CDR3 is TGTGCCTGGAGTCAGATCGGGACAGGGTCCTACGAGCAGTACTTC.

The rearrangement uses TRBV12-5 and TRBJ2-5, with TRBD2 matching 8 bases. V was pared by 4 bases and J by 2 bases, with 6 bases of the junction left unmatched. This CDR3 is 15 amino acids long. The V gene's germline CDR1 is LGHNT and CDR2 FRNRAP. The CDR3 here is CASGSAGGRQETQYF. CDR3 in DNA: TGTGCTAGTGGTTCGGCGGGGGGCCGACAAGAGACCCAGTACTTC.

The rearrangement links TRBV4-2 to TRBJ1-1; the D is unclear. Trimming took off 0 bases at V and 1 base at J, with 6 bases between the two ends. Per germline, CDR1 LGHNA and CDR2 YNFKEQ. CDR3 size: 14 residues. The CDR3 nucleotides are TGTGCCAGCAGCCAAGATGGGCAGAACACTGAAGCTTTCTTT. It specifies CASSQDGQNTEAFF.

This clone was seen ten or more times. The genes are TRBV29-1 and TRBJ2-1; D not resolved. V was trimmed by 4 bases and J by 9 bases, leaving 4 bases between them. The CDR3 extends over 9 amino acids. CDR1 is SQVTM, CDR2 ANQGSEA, per germline. The CDR3 bases are TGCAGCGTTGGAGTTGAGCAGTTCTTC. Its protein product is CSVGVEQFF.

This sequence joins TRBV28 and TRBJ1-4; D unresolved. This CDR3 is built from 16 residues. Germline CDR1 reads MDHEN; CDR2 reads SYDVKM. Trimming cost V 6 bases and J 8 bases, with 22 bases left between them. The CDR3 nucleotides are TGTGCCAGCAGCTCCCGGACTCTCCTCGGGAGAGAAAAACTGTTTTTT. It is translated as CASSSRTLLGREKLFF. Looking up the rest from reference TRBV28 and TRBJ1-4 gives the full variable domain: DVKVTQSSRYLVKRTGEKVFLECVQDMDHENMFWYRQDPGLGLRLIYFSYDVKMKEKGDIPEGYSVSREKKERFSLILESASTNQTSMYLCASSSRTLLGREKLFFGSGTQLSVL.

The rearrangement uses TRBV2 and TRBJ2-7; 9 bases are shared with TRBD1. Trimming at V came to 8 bases and at J to 0 bases, leaving 8 bases not matched to a gene. The germline V gene encodes CDR1 SNHLY and CDR2 FYNNEI. The CDR3 contains 15 residues. The chain's CDR3 is CASARQGVGSYEQYF. For the CDR3, the DNA is TGTGCCAGCGCAAGACAGGGGGTGGGCTCCTACGAGCAGTACTTC.

The sample holds many counts of this clone. The chain combines TRBV7-2 with TRBJ2-7, with D possibly being TRBD1 (6 bases). V was trimmed by 2 bases and J by 5 bases, leaving 10 bases between them. CDR1 and CDR2 from the germline V gene are SGHTA and FQGNSA. The CDR3 is 13 residues long. CDR3 coding DNA: TGTGCCAGCAGCTTACGACAGGCGGACGAGCAGTACTTC. Translation: CASSLRQADEQYF.

This chain joins TRBV6-6 and TRBJ1-2; TRBD1 matches at 7 bases. The J segment lost 4 bases and the V segment lost 6 bases, leaving 11 bases of the junction unmatched. The CDR3 totals 15 residues. Germline V lookup: CDR1 MNHNY, CDR2 SVGAGI (reference sequence). The CDR3 protein is CASRATGEIGYGYTF. CDR3 bases: TGTGCCAGCAGGGCTACAGGGGAAATTGGCTATGGCTACACCTTC.